These 23 T cell receptor beta chains were all obtained from the same sample, sequenced in a study of T cell responses to AZD1222 COVID-19 vaccine. The method was immunoSEQ multiplex PCR; TCRdb's version includes in-frame clones alone and lacks a portion of them. Here the sample spans 100,000 or so clones, about 89% being singletons. The starting material was peripheral blood, obtained on day 0 of AZD1222 vaccination. The receptors shown here come from an adult in good health.

The chain is built from TRBV19 and TRBJ2-5; D call uncertain. The V gene lost 4 bases and the J gene lost 1 base, with 7 bases spanning the gap. Germline assignment: CDR1 LNHDA and CDR2 SQIVND (reference sequence). This CDR3 comprises 13 residues. CDR3 sequence: CASSKSIQETQYF. For the CDR3, the DNA is TGTGCCAGTAGTAAGTCTATCCAAGAGACCCAGTACTTC.

Here the CDR3 DNA reads TGCGCCAGCAGCCCGCTTTTAGGGGGCTGGGATGGCTACACCTTC. Translation: CASSPLLGGWDGYTF. V and J are TRBV5-1 and TRBJ1-2, with TRBD1 matching 7 bases. The V gene end was trimmed by 4 bases and the J gene end by 6 bases; junction bases not matched to a gene: 12. Germline V gene lookup returns CDR1 SGHRS and CDR2 YFSETQ. The CDR3 is 15 amino acids. The full variable domain, its missing parts supplied by reference TRBV5-1 and TRBJ1-2, is KAGVTQTPRYLIKTRGQQVTLSCSPISGHRSVSWYQQTPGQGLQFLFEYFSETQRNKGNFPGRFSGRQFSNSRSEMNVSTLELGDSALYLCASSPLLGGWDGYTFGSGTRLTVV.

The chain employs TRBV6-1 and TRBJ1-3; D is uncertain. Trimming took 1 base from V and 4 from J, leaving 5 bases between them. The CDR3 sequence is 13 residues long. Germline CDR1 reads MNHNS; CDR2 reads SASEGT. CDR3 region: CASSEGRGNTIYF. The CDR3, as DNA: TGTGCCAGCAGTGAAGGCCGGGGAAACACCATATATTTT.

The CDR3 sequence: CASSLTAYEQYF. The CDR3 coding sequence is TGTGCCAGCAGTCTTACAGCCTACGAGCAGTACTTC. This sequence joins TRBV28 and TRBJ2-7, with D uncertain. The CDR3 contains 12 residues. V was shortened by 5 bases and J by 2 bases, with 7 bases between the two germline ends. The germline V gene encodes CDR1 MDHEN and CDR2 SYDVKM.

This chain uses TRBV6-1 with TRBJ1-5, with 8 bases matching TRBD1. V trimming: 2 bases; J trimming: 4 bases; junction bases outside the gene matches: 7. This CDR3 contains 16 residues. Germline V CDR1 and CDR2: MNHNS, SASEGT. The CDR3 region has the DNA TGTGCCAGCAGTGAAATGTCAGGGGGCTTGAATCAGCCCCAGCATTTT. It translates to CASSEMSGGLNQPQHF.

This clone was picked up one time. The gene calls are TRBV2 and TRBJ2-3; D remains ambiguous. V lost 5 bases to trimming and J lost 1 base, with 7 bases between them. The germline gives CDR1 SNHLY, CDR2 FYNNEI. This CDR3 contains 13 residues. CDR3 nucleotide sequence: TGTGCCAGCAGTTCCGTCCGCACAGATACGCAGTATTTT. This codes for CASSSVRTDTQYF.

The J gene is TRBJ2-2, the V gene TRBV27, with TRBD2 as a possible D gene (5 bases). This CDR3 spans 15 amino acids. Trimming cost V 3 bases and J 0 bases, with 8 bases left between them. CDR1 MNHEY and CDR2 SMNVEV come from the germline V gene (reference sequence). Here the CDR3 reads CASSLEVPNTGELFF. CDR3 DNA sequence: TGTGCCAGCAGTTTGGAGGTCCCGAACACCGGGGAGCTGTTTTTT.

CDR3: CSASNSNYGYTF. The CDR3 bases are TGCAGTGCTAGTAACTCTAACTATGGCTACACCTTC. The rearrangement joins TRBV20-1 to TRBJ1-2; D call uncertain. Germline lookup yields CDR1 DFQATT and CDR2 SNEGSKA (reference sequence). With 3 bases removed from V and 0 bases from J, the gap between germline ends came to 5 bases. The CDR3 runs 12 residues.

CDR3 in DNA: TGTGCCAGCACCCAGGGCCTCAAACGGGGCGAGCAGTACTTC. This sequence encodes CASTQGLKRGEQYF. V usage is TRBV27 and J usage is TRBJ2-7; possibly TRBD1 or TRBD2 for D (5 bases each). Trimming took 7 bases from V and 6 from J, leaving 19 bases between them. Germline-derived CDR1 and CDR2 are MNHEY and SMNVEV (reference sequence). This CDR3 comprises 14 residues.

This clone appeared once. The chain has TRBV9 and TRBJ1-3; possible D gene TRBD1, 5 bases. This CDR3 spans 20 amino acids. Per germline, CDR1 SGDLS and CDR2 YYNGEE. Trimming cost V 3 bases and J 0 bases, with 25 bases left between them. The CDR3 is CASSGPSRGPDISSGNTIYF. The CDR3 nucleotides are TGTGCCAGCAGCGGACCTAGTAGGGGTCCAGACATAAGCTCTGGAAACACCATATATTTT.

The rearrangement joins TRBV9 to TRBJ1-4, with 9 bases lining up with TRBD1. This CDR3 spans 15 amino acids. V dropped 5 bases and J dropped 5; count of bases not matched to a gene: 7. The germline gives CDR1 SGDLS, CDR2 YYNGEE. As DNA, the CDR3 is TGTGCCAGCAGTCCGGGACAGGGAGGAAATGAAAAACTGTTTTTT. It yields the protein CASSPGQGGNEKLFF.

The gene calls are TRBV6-1 and TRBJ1-1; D not resolved. V lost 3 bases and J 5 bases, leaving 13 bases between the germline ends. CDR1 MNHNS and CDR2 SASEGT come from the germline V gene. The CDR3 is made up of 14 amino acids. The CDR3, as DNA: TGTGCCAGCAGTGACAGGTCTTTCGGGACTGAAGCTTTCTTT. Protein product: CASSDRSFGTEAFF.

A few counts support this clone. CDR3 sequence reads: CASSSTGSYEQYF. CDR3 in DNA: TGTGCCAGCAGTTCTACCGGGTCCTACGAGCAGTACTTC. V gene TRBV7-9 combines with J gene TRBJ2-7; D call uncertain. This CDR3 contains 13 residues. Germline V gives CDR1 SEHNR, CDR2 FQNEAQ (reference sequence). V lost 6 bases, J lost 1 base, and 10 bases lay in between.

V gene TRBV3-1 (or the pseudogene TRBV3-2) combines with J gene TRBJ2-7; D remains ambiguous. The V gene lost 4 bases and the J gene lost 4 bases, with 5 bases spanning the gap. The CDR3 loop spans 11 amino acids. Germline loops: CDR1 LGHDT, CDR2 YNNKEL (reference sequence). In nucleotides, the CDR3 is TGTGCCAGCAGCCGCGAATACGAGCAGTACTTC. Protein: CASSREYEQYF.

This clone was recorded once. V and J are TRBV6-5 and TRBJ1-6, with D tentatively TRBD1 (5 bases). Trimming pared 0 bases from V and 13 bases from J, leaving 16 bases between. From germline, CDR1 is MNHEY and CDR2 SVGAGI. The CDR3 extends over 15 amino acids. In DNA form, the CDR3 reads TGTGCCAGCAGTTACTCGACGCCGGGGGAAGGGCCCCTCCACTTT. This codes for CASSYSTPGEGPLHF.

This rearrangement joins TRBV6-5 to TRBJ1-2, with TRBD1 identical over 8 bases. V shed 6 bases and J 4 bases; nucleotides not matched to a gene: 4. Germline values: CDR1 MNHEY, CDR2 SVGAGI. The CDR3 length is 13 residues. The CDR3 sequence is CASSPDRVYGYTF. Here the CDR3 DNA reads TGTGCCAGCAGCCCGGACAGGGTCTATGGCTACACCTTC.

J is TRBJ2-2 and V is TRBV5-6; D is ambiguous. CDR1 is SGHDT and CDR2 is YYEEEE in the germline V gene. The CDR3 length is 14 residues. V lost 1 base to trimming and J lost 8 bases, with 12 bases between them. CDR3 sequence (DNA): TGTGCCAGCAGCTTGCCCGAGGCAGAGGGGGAGCTGTTTTTT. Its translation is CASSLPEAEGELFF.

This clone was seen only once. V is TRBV12-5 and J is TRBJ2-3, with 12 bases fitting TRBD2. The CDR3 runs 17 residues. Germline-derived CDR1 and CDR2 are LGHNT and FRNRAP. With V trimmed by 5 bases and J by 3 bases, 9 bases remained unmatched. DNA for the CDR3: TGTGCTAGTGGTCTGACCAAGACTAGCGGGAGAACAGATACGCAGTATTTT. Protein: CASGLTKTSGRTDTQYF.

J is TRBJ1-5 and V is TRBV4-2; D remains ambiguous. Trimming took off 1 base at V and 1 base at J, with 11 bases between the two ends. Per germline, CDR1 LGHNA and CDR2 YNFKEQ. The CDR3 covers 16 residues. This chain's CDR3 is CASSQGNPGSNQPQHF. CDR3 in DNA: TGTGCCAGCAGCCAAGGGAATCCGGGCAGCAATCAGCCCCAGCATTTT.

This chain joins TRBV28 and TRBJ2-7; D gene unclear. V was pared by 3 bases and J by 0 bases, with 9 bases between. The germline CDR1 and CDR2 sequences are MDHEN and SYDVKM. The CDR3 loop spans 14 amino acids. The CDR3 reads CASSFSRNSYEQYF. The CDR3 DNA sequence: TGTGCCAGCAGTTTCTCGCGGAACTCCTACGAGCAGTACTTC.

The chain links TRBV6-5 to TRBJ2-3; no definite D call. V lost 0 bases and J lost 0, with 7 bases in between. The CDR3 is made up of 15 amino acids. CDR1 and CDR2 (germline): MNHEY, SVGAGI. The CDR3 sequence: CASSYSRRSTDTQYF. The CDR3 DNA is TGTGCCAGCAGTTACTCGAGACGTAGCACAGATACGCAGTATTTT.

The chain has TRBV3-1 (or the pseudogene TRBV3-2) and TRBJ1-1; D is ambiguous. The V end lost 4 bases, the J end lost 1 base, and 19 bases lay between the germline ends. Germline V gene lookup returns CDR1 LGHDT and CDR2 YNNKEL (reference sequence). The CDR3 length is 17 residues. CDR3 bases: TGTGCCAGCAGCCGAGGTCCGCCAGCACTCACGAACACTGAAGCTTTCTTT. As protein: CASSRGPPALTNTEAFF.

This chain joins TRBV29-1 and TRBJ1-3; 7 bases map to TRBD1. Looked up from germline, CDR1 is SQVTM and CDR2 is ANQGSEA. The CDR3 is made up of 14 amino acids. V trimming: 1 base; J trimming: 3 bases; junction bases outside the gene matches: 3. The CDR3 DNA sequence: TGCAGCGTTGAAGTTCCAGGGGGTGGAAACACCATATATTTT. Encoded protein: CSVEVPGGGNTIYF.